Only one count was recorded for the clone carrying this T cell receptor beta chain. The antigen is unknown. Losses at the gene ends were 7 bases for V and 5 bases for J; bases not matched to a gene: 4. The CDR3 runs to 13 residues. The V gene's germline CDR1 is MNHEY and CDR2 SMNVEV (reference sequence). This sample is part of a study of blood T cells in healthy people across ages. Study in general: About one barcoded TCR beta cDNA was captured per two T cells.

A J-beta primer mix and a sample-barcoded 5' primer were used in a second PCR of roughly 7 to 12 cycles. Each of the cDNA molecules was tagged by a template-switch adaptor with 12 random nucleotides. TCRdb fed the 5' RACE reads into MiXCR, producing one record per CDR3 protein. The table lists approximately 800,000 distinct CDR3 sequences, roughly 56% of them singletons. Per sample, no less than 6 micrograms of total RNA were extracted. Study-level points and caveats: PBMC samples, being unsorted, prevented any conclusive comparison of naive and antigen-experienced cells.

The TCR sequence derives from a man aged 35 to 55 in good health. V is TRBV27 and J is TRBJ2-5; 10 nucleotides line up with TRBD1. Material: blood. CDR3 in DNA: TGTGCCAGCACTCCGGGACAGGGGGAGACCCAGTACTTC. It specifies CASTPGQGETQYF.